This TCR beta chain was retrieved from a study of Japanese encephalitis immunity and Zika vaccine responses (dated by TCRdb to the early 2020s). Regarding the complete study: The included participants were given three 5.0 ug doses of alum-adjuvanted ZPIV at weeks 0, 4 and 28. Two to three months ahead of the first ZPIV dose, some twelve participants were given JEV vaccine (IXIARO) as a two-dose regimen with the doses 28 days apart. Before ZPIV, twelve participants got a single dose of YFV vaccine (YF-VAX), while under ten participants were flavivirus-naive. Over five representative participants from each pre-vaccination group were selected for TCR sequencing, using samples from week 0 (after pre-vaccination and before ZPIV) and week 52. In addition, the TCR repertoires of a few flavivirus-naive individuals were analyzed at weeks 2, 6 and 52 after ZPIV vaccination began. Stimulations used ZIKV structural-protein peptide pools split into flavivirus-conserved and non-conserved sets, or JEV or YFV peptides matching the pre-vaccination. The ZIKV peptides, 15-mers that overlapped by 11 residues, were chosen for containing NetMHCpan/NetMHCII-predicted epitopes with affinity below 50 nM. The study tested whether CD4 T cell responses to the Zika vaccine were shaped by prior Japanese encephalitis virus (JEV) or yellow fever virus (YFV) vaccination.

Libraries were constructed by 5' RACE. TCRbeta libraries were pooled in proportion to their sorted cell numbers before sequencing. RNAzol RT was used to extract total RNA from the sorted cells, and cDNA was then synthesized using an oligo(dT) primer together with a template-switching oligo. The TCRbeta V-CDR3-J region was PCR-amplified with Kapa HiFi using a SMARTer oligo primer and a TCRbeta constant-region primer. Illumina adaptors and sample-specific index barcodes were added in a second PCR, followed by HighPrep bead cleanup and Bioanalyzer confirmation of a band of roughly 650 bp. Libraries were sequenced on an Illumina MiSeq with 2x151 bp paired-end reads. In the authors' own workflow: An in-house Java program demultiplexed the reads, and MiXCR assigned TCRbeta annotations and counted clonotypes. To assess repertoire overlap, Morisita-Horn indices from the R package vegan were used, along with UPGMA clustering and Circos plots of recurring clonotypes. Shannon diversity and richness were each normalized to the maximum value possible given the input cell numbers, so the resulting values fell between 0 and 1. MUSCLE was used to align CDR3beta sequences, SeqinR to compute distances, and R to plot multidimensional scaling. Starting from the raw public reads, TCRdb applied fastp trimming at Q25, assembled clones with MiXCR and retained in-frame beta chains. For every CDR3 protein sequence, its rows merge into one entry that carries the most common genes and DNA. The V and J calls come from TCRdb's annotation, not from the publication. Recorded for this sample are hundreds of distinct CDR3 sequences; roughly 7.7% of them occurred a single time. The top ten constitute approximately 43% of the sample.

The research as a whole found: Higher repertoire similarity across time-points and stimulations was observed in JEV-pre-vaccinated donors than in YFV-pre-vaccinated donors, indicating that more clonotypes were common to ZIKV and JEV stimulation. Only a few individuals showed CD8 T cell responses to the ZIKV peptide pools, and those responses were of very low magnitude. After ZPIV, a significant decrease in repertoire richness of CD4 T cells responding to conserved ZIKV epitopes was observed in JEV-pre-vaccinated donors. Because there were not enough samples, the peptide pools could not be deconvoluted, which meant the specific peptides behind the cross-reactive responses went unidentified. The analysis covered only a subset of trial participants who had three doses and adequate samples, rather than the whole vaccinated cohort. The samples grouped by participant and showed no similarity across individuals, which suggests that no public TCRs were detected.

After labeling with CellTrace CFSE, PBMCs were cultured for over 5 days in RPMI containing roughly 8.4% human serum along with peptide pools, each at about 1 ug/mL. Unfixed proliferating CD4 T cells were sorted on a BD FACSAria as live CD56-CD19-CD16-CD3+CD4+ CFSE-low cells. Enrolled adults were healthy and were found to be seronegative for ZIKV, JEV, YFV, DENV and WNV by microneutralization screening. Samples came from a phase 1, double-blinded, randomized, placebo-controlled trial of an alum-adjuvanted Zika purified-inactivated virus (ZPIV) vaccine. Peripheral blood mononuclear cells were isolated using a standard procedure and kept frozen in liquid nitrogen until needed. CDR1 and CDR2, per the germline V gene, are SNHLY and FYNNEI. Taken from cysteine to phenylalanine, the CDR3 has 14 residues. The only DNA kept is the CDR3, 42 bases in frame from the first base. V and J are truncated by 2 bases and 4 bases respectively, leaving an intervening sequence of 10 bases.

This clonotype is judged large (0.1 to 1%). No base quality information exists; no much larger clone differs at one position. This sequence was found in an adult woman who received an inactivated Zika virus vaccine. This chain is built from TRBV2 and TRBJ2-3; the D gene identity is not certain. The source material was antigen-activated CD4+ T cells from blood, cultured, sampled during a Zika inactivated vaccine study. The CDR3 in this case is CASSERVVADTQYF. The sequence in DNA is TGTGCCAGCAGTGAAAGGGTTGTGGCAGATACGCAGTATTTT.